The rows below give T cell receptor beta chains drawn from one sample of a study of blood T cell repertoires in COVID-19. Sequencing used immunoSEQ multiplex PCR; TCRdb keeps in-frame clones, though not all of them. The sample has fewer than 500,000 clones, around 87% seen once. The sequencing sample was made of PBMCs or T cells enriched from blood (not recorded which). These receptors all stem from a man in his thirties or forties who had recovered from COVID-19. Each CDR3 is given with its conserved first and last residue. The D gene is left open where the match is weak. Clone size is shown for a subset of rows, as once, few, many or a class of expanded clone.

len,j_gene,v_gene,d_gene,abundance,CDR3aa,CDR3nt
15,TRBJ2-7,TRBV6-5,.,few,CASTQVAGLTDEQYF,TGTGCCAGCACCCAGGTGGCAGGGCTTACGGACGAGCAGTACTTC
15,TRBJ2-7,TRBV5-1,TRBD1,.,CASSLGQGATYEQYF,TGCGCCAGCAGCTTGGGCCAGGGGGCAACCTACGAGCAGTACTTC
14,TRBJ2-7,TRBV5-4,.,.,CASSVRIGSYEQYF,TGTGCCAGCAGCGTGCGGATCGGCTCCTACGAGCAGTACTTC
15,TRBJ1-2,TRBV7-9,.,.,CASSGGRGILNGYTF,TGTGCCAGCAGTGGCGGGCGAGGAATTTTGAATGGCTACACCTTC
16,TRBJ1-5,TRBV19,.,.,CASTEYVGGGGQPQHF,TGTGCCAGTACCGAGTATGTCGGGGGCGGGGGTCAGCCCCAGCATTTT
14,TRBJ2-7,TRBV6-2/TRBV6-3,.,.,CASSYSRIPYEQYF,TGTGCCAGCAGTTACTCGAGGATCCCCTACGAGCAGTACTTC
13,TRBJ2-7,TRBV9,.,.,CASSVGYGNEQYF,TGTGCCAGCAGCGTAGGATACGGGAACGAGCAGTACTTC
15,TRBJ2-5,TRBV19,.,.,CASSIDLTGQETQYF,TGTGCCAGTAGTATAGATCTCACCGGACAGGAGACCCAGTACTTC
15,TRBJ1-1,TRBV2,TRBD1,few,CASKADRGLNTEAFF,TGTGCCAGCAAAGCCGACAGGGGTCTGAACACTGAAGCTTTCTTT
13,TRBJ2-2,TRBV19,TRBD1,.,CASRDTGVGELFF,TGTGCCAGTAGGGACACAGGGGTCGGGGAGCTGTTTTTT
15,TRBJ1-2,TRBV5-1,.,.,CASSLDVGLFSGYTF,TGCGCCAGCAGCTTGGACGTGGGGCTCTTCTCTGGCTACACCTTC
14,TRBJ1-3,TRBV4-3,.,.,CASSQDTGGNTIYF,TGCGCCAGCAGCCAGGACACAGGGGGAAACACCATATATTTT
18,TRBJ2-1,TRBV5-1,TRBD2,few,CASSYTSGGPSSYNEQFF,TGCGCCAGCAGCTATACTAGCGGGGGGCCTAGCTCCTACAATGAGCAGTTCTTC
14,TRBJ2-1,TRBV5-1,.,.,CASSIPSSYNEQFF,TGCGCCAGCAGCATCCCGAGCTCCTACAATGAGCAGTTCTTC
13,TRBJ2-7,TRBV3-1/TRBV3-2,.,.,CASSQHLGDEQYF,TGTGCCAGCAGCCAACACCTGGGAGACGAGCAGTACTTC
15,TRBJ1-3,TRBV9,.,.,CASSVDWGAGNTIYF,TGTGCCAGCAGCGTAGACTGGGGGGCTGGAAACACCATATATTTT
14,TRBJ2-7,TRBV5-1,TRBD2,.,CASSLAGRGYEQYF,TGCGCCAGCAGCTTGGCAGGGAGGGGCTACGAGCAGTACTTC
14,TRBJ1-6,TRBV10-2,TRBD1,.,CASSERQGGSPLHF,TGCGCCAGCAGTGAGCGGCAGGGGGGTTCACCCCTCCACTTT
15,TRBJ1-5,TRBV7-9,TRBD1,.,CASSSTGAPNQPQHF,TGTGCCAGCAGCTCGACAGGGGCGCCCAATCAGCCCCAGCATTTT
16,TRBJ1-2,TRBV19,TRBD1,.,CASSPGTGGSFYGYTF,TGTGCCAGTAGCCCCGGGACAGGGGGCTCCTTCTATGGCTACACCTTC
13,TRBJ1-1,TRBV18,.,.,CASSPLKNTEAFF,TGTGCCAGCTCACCACTAAAGAACACTGAAGCTTTCTTT
12,TRBJ2-2,TRBV6-5,.,.,CASSRETGELFF,TGTGCCAGCAGTAGGGAGACCGGGGAGCTGTTTTTT
15,TRBJ1-3,TRBV6-1,TRBD1,.,CASSRRGDSGNTIYF,TGTGCCAGCAGCCGCAGGGGGGACTCTGGAAACACCATATATTTT
15,TRBJ2-7,TRBV13,TRBD1,few,CASSSRDRSSYEQYF,TGTGCCAGCAGCTCGAGGGACAGGAGCTCCTACGAGCAGTACTTC
14,TRBJ2-7,TRBV7-9,TRBD2,.,CASSSPRGSYEQYF,TGTGCCAGCAGCTCCCCGCGGGGGAGTTACGAGCAGTACTTC
17,TRBJ2-1,TRBV7-9,TRBD1,.,CASSSPLRDRVWNEQFF,TGTGCCAGCAGCTCTCCTCTCCGGGACAGGGTTTGGAATGAGCAGTTCTTC
14,TRBJ1-5,TRBV5-1,.,.,CASSLTGLNQPQHF,TGCGCCAGCAGCCTGACAGGTCTCAATCAGCCCCAGCATTTT
15,TRBJ2-2,TRBV5-4,.,.,CASSLEVYGGGELFF,TGTGCCAGCAGCTTGGAGGTTTACGGGGGCGGGGAGCTGTTTTTT
15,TRBJ2-7,TRBV9,TRBD1,.,CASSVAGQGADEQYF,TGTGCCAGCAGCGTAGCTGGGCAGGGGGCCGACGAGCAGTACTTC
17,TRBJ2-7,TRBV5-1,.,.,CASSPEGGAFRSYEQYF,TGCGCCAGCAGCCCAGAAGGGGGGGCCTTTAGGTCCTACGAGCAGTACTTC
15,TRBJ2-2,TRBV7-2,.,.,CASSLFTGNTGELFF,TGTGCCAGCAGCTTATTTACTGGGAACACCGGGGAGCTGTTTTTT